The 2 T cell receptor beta chains presented below share a single source sample, sequenced in a study of T-cell reconstitution after alpha-beta-depleted transplantation in children. TCRbeta library construction was performed incorporating unique molecular identifiers. MiXCR was run by TCRdb on the PCR reads, yielding one entry per CDR3 protein. Among 200,000 or so distinct CDR3 sequences, roughly 6.3% were seen once, and the ten largest hold roughly 4.8%. Sequenced here: PBMCs, sampled before TCRalphabeta/CD19-depleted stem cell transplant. The receptors here all came from a girl less than two years old with combined immunodeficiency, due to receive a stem cell transplant.

This clonotype came up many times. The V call is TRBV12-3 or TRBV12-4, the J call TRBJ1-5; D ambiguous. This CDR3 is built from 12 residues. V was clipped by 7 bases and J by 4 bases, with 8 bases between them. CDR3 loop: CASTLGNQPQHF. CDR3 nucleotides: TGTGCCAGCACCCTTGGGAATCAGCCCCAGCATTTT.

This clonotype was counted at least ten times. The chain recombines TRBV29-1 with TRBJ2-1, with TRBD2 matching 7 bases. With V trimmed by 5 bases and J by 9 bases, 13 bases remained unmatched. The CDR3 extends over 14 amino acids. Germline V CDR1 and CDR2: SQVTM, ANQGSEA. The CDR3 nucleotides read TGCAGCGTTTCGACTAGCTTCGGTCCGCTTGAGCAGTTCTTC. Encoded protein: CSVSTSFGPLEQFF.